This is a list of T cell receptor beta chains from one sample in a study of cytomegalovirus exposure and HLA in healthy donors. TCRdb keeps only in-frame clones here, not all; method: immunoSEQ multiplex PCR. The sample records about 160,000 clones, 82% being singletons. The material sequenced was PBMCs. These receptors originate from a girl under 18 in good health and CMV-seropositive. Both conserved end residues are part of each CDR3. The D gene is left open where the match is weak. Rows may omit the clone size; those that give it use once, few, many or a size class.

abundance	j_gene	d_gene	v_gene	CDR3nt	CDR3aa
NA	TRBJ1-2	NA	TRBV6-6	TGTGCCAGCAGTCACCCCCCGGGCTATGGCTACACCTTC	CASSHPPGYGYTF
NA	TRBJ1-5	NA	TRBV7-2	TGTGCCAGCATCTTATATGGGGGCGCGGGGGCCTATAGCAATCAGCCCCAGCATTTT	CASILYGGAGAYSNQPQHF
NA	TRBJ1-1	NA	TRBV6-5	TGTGCCAGCAGTTACTCGATGGCATCGGGGGGCACTGAAGCTTTCTTT	CASSYSMASGGTEAFF
NA	TRBJ1-5	NA	TRBV7-8	TGTGCCAGCAGCTCGCCTGACAGTTATAGCAATCAGCCCCAGCATTTT	CASSSPDSYSNQPQHF
NA	TRBJ2-7	TRBD2	TRBV5-6	TGTGCCAGCAGCTTTCGGTCTAGCGGGAGGGCCAGCTACGAGCAGTACTTC	CASSFRSSGRASYEQYF
NA	TRBJ1-5	NA	TRBV6-5	TGTGCCACCTCGAGGTGGGGGGAAGGCAATCAGCCCCAGCATTTT	CATSRWGEGNQPQHF
NA	TRBJ2-2	NA	TRBV5-1	TGCGCCAGCAGCGAAACTGGCGGGGAGCTGTTTTTT	CASSETGGELFF
NA	TRBJ2-1	TRBD1	TRBV9	TGTGCCAGCAGCCCCCGGACAGGGTTCTCCTACAATGAGCAGTTCTTC	CASSPRTGFSYNEQFF
NA	TRBJ2-7	NA	TRBV28	TGTGCCAGCAGTGCCCCCCGACAGAGTATCTACGAGCAGTACTTC	CASSAPRQSIYEQYF
NA	TRBJ1-2	NA	TRBV28	TGTGCCAGTAGGAGACAGCGCCCCTTGGGCTACACCTTC	CASRRQRPLGYTF
NA	TRBJ2-7	NA	TRBV2	TGTGCCAGCAACGGGTTCGAGCAGTACTTC	CASNGFEQYF
NA	TRBJ1-5	NA	TRBV2	TGTGCCAGCAGTGAGGGCAATAGCAATCAGCCCCAGCATTTT	CASSEGNSNQPQHF
NA	TRBJ2-7	NA	TRBV4-1	TGCGCCAGCAGCCAAGATTTGGCCCCCTACGAGCAGTACTTC	CASSQDLAPYEQYF
NA	TRBJ2-3	TRBD2	TRBV9	TGTGCCAGCAGCGTATCTCTAGCGGGAGTGGGAGATACGCAGTATTTT	CASSVSLAGVGDTQYF
NA	TRBJ1-4	TRBD1	TRBV19	TGTGCCAGTAGTACCGAGGACAGGGTAGAAAAACTGTTTTTT	CASSTEDRVEKLFF
NA	TRBJ2-2	TRBD1	TRBV9	TGTGCCAGCAGCGTAGTGGCAGGGGGAATTACCGGGGAGCTGTTTTTT	CASSVVAGGITGELFF
NA	TRBJ2-2	NA	TRBV11-2	TGTGCCAGCAGCTTAGATCCCCTTGCGGGCACCGGGGAGCTGTTTTTT	CASSLDPLAGTGELFF
NA	TRBJ1-1	TRBD1	TRBV10-1	TGCGCCAGCTCCTGGACAGGGATGAATGAAGCTTTCTTT	CASSWTGMNEAFF
few	TRBJ2-7	TRBD1	TRBV27	TGTGCCAGCAGTTCTGACAGGGAATTAAACGAGCAGTACTTC	CASSSDRELNEQYF
NA	TRBJ1-1	TRBD1	TRBV6-1	TGTGCCAGCAGTGTGGGACAGGGGAACACTGAAGCTTTCTTT	CASSVGQGNTEAFF
NA	TRBJ1-5	NA	TRBV4-1	TGCGCCAGCAGCCACCCATCGGGGGGGGCGGGCAATCAGCCCCAGCATTTT	CASSHPSGGAGNQPQHF
few	TRBJ2-3	NA	TRBV9	TGTGCCAGCAGTCTTCAGGTAGGAGGGACAGATACGCAGTATTTT	CASSLQVGGTDTQYF
NA	TRBJ2-3	TRBD2	TRBV27	TGTGCCAGCAGTCCCGTGACTAGCGGGGTCACAGATACGCAGTATTTT	CASSPVTSGVTDTQYF
NA	TRBJ1-2	TRBD1	TRBV18	TGTGCCAGCTCACCCGACAGGGAAGAAAGCTATGGCTACACCTTC	CASSPDREESYGYTF
once	TRBJ2-3	TRBD1	TRBV7-3	TGTGCCAGCAGCGCACAGGGGGCCCGCCCAGATACGCAGTATTTT	CASSAQGARPDTQYF
NA	TRBJ1-1	NA	TRBV6-6	TGTGCCAGCAGTGGACTTTATGACACTGAAGCTTTCTTT	CASSGLYDTEAFF
NA	TRBJ2-7	NA	TRBV5-4	TGTGCCAGCAGCTTGGATTCGCGGGGCTCCTACGAGCAGTACTTC	CASSLDSRGSYEQYF
NA	TRBJ2-1	NA	TRBV20-1	TGCAGTGCAGCTCAGGATACACAGCAGTTCTTC	CSAAQDTQQFF
NA	TRBJ1-2	TRBD1	TRBV5-4	TGTGCCAGCAGCGGCCCCCGGGACAGGGTAGAATATGGCTACACCTTC	CASSGPRDRVEYGYTF
NA	TRBJ2-3	TRBD2	TRBV29-1	TGCAGCGTGCTTGCCCTGGGACTAGCGGGAGGTACAGATACGCAGTATTTT	CSVLALGLAGGTDTQYF
NA	TRBJ2-2	TRBD1	TRBV5-8	TGTGCCAGCAGCCGGGGACAGAGCGACACCGGGGAGCTGTTTTTT	CASSRGQSDTGELFF
NA	TRBJ1-5	NA	TRBV4-1	TGCGCCAGCAGCCAAGAGCAACCGCAAGCCAATCAGCCCCAGCATTTT	CASSQEQPQANQPQHF
NA	TRBJ2-3	TRBD2	TRBV29-1	TGCAGCGTCGGAGAGACTAGCGGGAGGGCTAGCACAGATACGCAGTATTTT	CSVGETSGRASTDTQYF
NA	TRBJ1-1	TRBD1	TRBV9	TGTGCCAGCAGCGCGACAGGGTATACTGAAGCTTTCTTT	CASSATGYTEAFF
once	TRBJ1-1	NA	TRBV5-1	TGCGCCAGCAGCTTGGCCGGCAGGGGGAACACTGAAGCTTTCTTT	CASSLAGRGNTEAFF
NA	TRBJ2-7	NA	TRBV7-9	TGTGCCAGCAGCCGCAGTGGAGGTTACGAGCAGTACTTC	CASSRSGGYEQYF
NA	TRBJ2-7	NA	TRBV6-5	TGTGCCAGCAGTTTTGGAGGTTACGCCTACGAGCAGTACTTC	CASSFGGYAYEQYF
NA	TRBJ2-1	TRBD2	TRBV6-1	TGTGCCAGCTCCACTGGGCTAGCGGGAGCGGTCCTACAGTTCTTC	CASSTGLAGAVLQFF
NA	TRBJ2-7	NA	TRBV5-5	TGTGCCAGCAGCTTGACGGCAGGGGCCTACGAGCAGTACTTC	CASSLTAGAYEQYF
NA	TRBJ1-2	NA	TRBV7-9	TGTGCCAGCAGCTTAGCTCTACTTTCGGAGAACTATGGCTACACCTTC	CASSLALLSENYGYTF
NA	TRBJ2-7	TRBD1	TRBV7-2	TGTGCCAGCAGCTCTCAGACAGGGGTCCACGAGCAGTACTTC	CASSSQTGVHEQYF
NA	TRBJ2-1	TRBD2	TRBV5-4	TGTGCCAGCAGCTCGCGAGAACTAGCGGGGGGAGTAAATGAGCAGTTCTTC	CASSSRELAGGVNEQFF
few	TRBJ2-7	NA	TRBV7-3	TGTGCCAGCACCCTGAACCCCAGGGAAAGTTACTTC	CASTLNPRESYF
NA	TRBJ1-4	NA	TRBV30	TGTGCCTGGAGCCATACAGGGGAAAAACTGTTTTTT	CAWSHTGEKLFF
NA	TRBJ2-1	NA	TRBV7-2	TGTGCCAGCCCCGCGGGGGACAACCAAATACATGAGCAGTTCTTC	CASPAGDNQIHEQFF
NA	TRBJ1-1	NA	TRBV7-3	TGTGCCAGCAGCTTGACAGGCGGATCTCTAGCTTTCTTT	CASSLTGGSLAFF
NA	TRBJ1-4	NA	TRBV4-2	TGTGCCAGCAGCCGAGCGGGAACAACTAATGAAAAACTGTTTTTT	CASSRAGTTNEKLFF
few	TRBJ2-5	TRBD2	TRBV2	TGTGCCAGCAGTGCCTTAGCGGGGGGGCCCTCCCTAGAGACCCAGTACTTC	CASSALAGGPSLETQYF
NA	TRBJ2-3	TRBD2	TRBV11-2	TGTGCCAGCAGCTTCTTCGGGACTACCAACACAGATACGCAGTATTTT	CASSFFGTTNTDTQYF
NA	TRBJ2-1	TRBD2	TRBV6-6	TGTGCCAGCAGTTACACGGGGGGAAGAATGGATGAGCAGTTCTTC	CASSYTGGRMDEQFF
NA	TRBJ2-3	TRBD2	TRBV5-8	TGTGCCAGCAACTCATACGGGGGGGCAAGTTTCGATACGCAGTATTTT	CASNSYGGASFDTQYF
NA	TRBJ2-5	NA	TRBV28	TGTGCCAGCAGTTTGGGGGCTCAAGAGACCCAGTACTTC	CASSLGAQETQYF
NA	TRBJ1-1	NA	TRBV9	TGTGCCAGCAGCGTGCAGGGGCAGAACACTGAAGCTTTCTTT	CASSVQGQNTEAFF
NA	TRBJ1-2	NA	TRBV9	TGTGCCAGCACTCCCGGAGACGACTATGGCTACACCTTC	CASTPGDDYGYTF
NA	TRBJ1-2	NA	TRBV7-9	TGTGCCAGCAGCTTATCGGACAGTAACTATGGCTACACCTTC	CASSLSDSNYGYTF